The 29 T cell receptor beta chains listed next were all sequenced from one sample in a study of T cell responses to AZD1222 COVID-19 vaccine (dated by TCRdb to the early 2020s). Preparation of the library involved the immunoSEQ multiplex PCR assay. TCRdb mirrors the immuneACCESS table, restricted to in-frame sequences. Some clones are absent from its copies; in checked studies, under half trace to an unresolved V gene, and the reason for the others is unknown. A total of about 77,000 clones appear in this sample, about 92% of them only once. In total, the top ten clones hold roughly 4.7% of the sample. Interpreted using the paper, the time point label stands for: about 28 days (+/-7) after the second vaccine dose. The sample consisted of peripheral blood, taken 28 days after the second AZD1222 dose. All receptors derive from an adult who received the AZD1222 COVID-19 vaccine.

The rearrangement links TRBV4-2 to TRBJ1-2; TRBD1 might be the D (5 bases). CDR3 length: 14 amino acids. Germline assignment: CDR1 LGHNA and CDR2 YNFKEQ. V gave up 1 base and J gave up 6 bases, with 12 bases separating them. The CDR3 nucleotides read TGTGCCAGCAGCCAAGCTGCCGGGGGAGATGGCTACACCTTC. Translating it yields CASSQAAGGDGYTF.

The chain is built from TRBV11-2 and TRBJ1-1, with a weak D call TRBD1 (6 bases). Trimming stripped 2 bases from V and 0 bases from J, with 16 bases between. Germline V gene sequence: CDR1 SGHAT, CDR2 FQNNGV. The CDR3 runs 17 residues. CDR3 residues: CASSLSGQIGVNTEAFF. The CDR3 coding sequence is TGTGCCAGCAGCTTAAGTGGACAGATTGGAGTGAACACTGAAGCTTTCTTT.

This clone showed up just once. The CDR3 protein is CASSLTGELFF. The CDR3 nucleotides are TGTGCCAGCAGCTTAACCGGGGAGCTGTTTTTT. J is TRBJ2-2 and V is TRBV7-9; D uncertain. The CDR3 covers 11 residues. From germline, CDR1 is SEHNR and CDR2 FQNEAQ (reference sequence). Trimming shortened V by 2 bases and J by 5 bases, and 0 bases separated the two germline ends.

The chain links TRBV27 to TRBJ2-1; 10 bases fit TRBD1. V lost 2 bases to trimming and J lost 7 bases; unmatched junction nucleotides: 8. Germline CDR1 reads MNHEY; CDR2 reads SMNVEV (reference sequence). The CDR3 consists of 16 residues. CDR3: CASSLNRDRGGNEQFF. The CDR3 bases are TGTGCCAGCAGTTTAAACCGGGACAGGGGAGGGAATGAGCAGTTCTTC.

The chain has TRBV5-6 and TRBJ2-2, with TRBD2 as a possible D gene (5 bases). Deletions cut 0 bases from V and 7 bases from J, with 7 bases between. Germline CDR1 reads SGHDT; CDR2 reads YYEEEE. The CDR3 runs to 13 residues. CDR3 loop: CASSLVGDGELFF. CDR3 coding DNA: TGTGCCAGCAGCTTGGTCGGGGACGGGGAGCTGTTTTTT.

V gene TRBV5-1 combines with J gene TRBJ1-1; D unclear. This CDR3 region has 13 residues. V dropped 5 bases and J dropped 1 base, with 9 bases sitting between them. The germline gives CDR1 SGHRS, CDR2 YFSETQ. DNA of the CDR3: TGCGCCAGCAGGGAAGGGCCGAACACTGAAGCTTTCTTT. Its protein is CASREGPNTEAFF.

The chain uses TRBV12-3 or TRBV12-4 and TRBJ1-1; 9 nucleotides align to TRBD1. V was pared by 5 bases and J by 11 bases, with 6 bases of the junction left unmatched. This CDR3 is built from 12 residues. The CDR3 nucleotides read TGTGCCAGCAGTCCGGGACAGGGTGCCGCTTTCTTT. Translating it yields CASSPGQGAAFF.

The chain combines TRBV29-1 with TRBJ2-1; TRBD2 aligns across 9 bases. V lost 4 bases to trimming and J lost 7 bases; unmatched junction nucleotides: 11. There are 15 residues in the CDR3. CDR1 is SQVTM and CDR2 is ANQGSEA in the germline V gene. The CDR3 DNA is TGCAGCGTTGTTGGGTGGGGTACTAGCGGGAATGAGCAGTTCTTC. This gives the protein CSVVGWGTSGNEQFF.

The chain employs TRBV7-9 and TRBJ2-1; D remains ambiguous. Germline values: CDR1 SEHNR, CDR2 FQNEAQ (reference sequence). Trimming cost V 5 bases and J 10 bases, with 12 bases left between them. The CDR3 has 12 residues. The CDR3 DNA sequence: TGTGCCAGCAGCCGAACCGACGACGAGCAGTTCTTC. Residues: CASSRTDDEQFF.

The genes are TRBV3-1 (or the pseudogene TRBV3-2) and TRBJ2-3; D is uncertain. In germline, CDR1 is LGHDT, CDR2 YNNKEL (reference sequence). The CDR3 sequence is 15 residues long. V was trimmed by 0 bases and J by 3 bases, leaving 10 bases between them. CDR3 in DNA: TGTGCCAGCAGCCAAGACCCCTACCCTACAGATACGCAGTATTTT. Translation gives CASSQDPYPTDTQYF.

The chain is built from TRBV20-1 and TRBJ1-1, with D possibly being TRBD1 (5 bases). CDR1 and CDR2 (germline): DFQATT, SNEGSKA (reference sequence). V lost 6 bases and J 5 bases, leaving 10 bases between the germline ends. The CDR3 is 11 residues long. CDR3 loop: CSAPRVTEAFF. The CDR3 nucleotides read TGCAGTGCGCCCAGGGTTACTGAAGCTTTCTTT.

In its sample, this clone was seen once. V is TRBV18 and J is TRBJ1-2; D possibly corresponds to TRBD1 (6 bases). From germline, CDR1 is KGHSH and CDR2 LQKENI. The V and J ends lost 2 bases and 9 bases respectively, with 16 bases between them. The CDR3 sequence is 14 residues long. The CDR3 nucleotides are TGTGCCAGCTCACCAAGCACAGGGCGGAAAAGCTACACCTTC. Translating it yields CASSPSTGRKSYTF.

The J gene is TRBJ1-2, the V gene TRBV5-6; no definite D call. In germline, CDR1 is SGHDT, CDR2 YYEEEE. The length of the CDR3 is 13 residues. The V and J ends lost 1 base and 7 bases respectively, with 11 bases between them. CDR3 loop: CASSLPVSGGYTF. The DNA for the CDR3 is TGTGCCAGCAGCTTGCCAGTGTCCGGTGGCTACACCTTC.

The rearrangement links TRBV28 to TRBJ2-5; 11 bases fit TRBD2. This CDR3 comprises 14 residues. CDR1 and CDR2 from the germline V gene are MDHEN and SYDVKM. After removal of 6 bases from V and 4 bases from J, the junction contained 4 bases not matched to a gene. The CDR3 sequence is CASRWLAGGETQYF. The CDR3 coding sequence is TGTGCCAGCAGGTGGCTAGCGGGAGGAGAGACCCAGTACTTC.

The V and J genes are TRBV4-1 and TRBJ2-1, with TRBD2 matching over 7 bases. V was pared by 5 bases and J by 4 bases, with 8 bases of the junction left unmatched. The CDR3 has 15 residues. CDR1 is MGHRA and CDR2 is YSYEKL in the germline V gene. This CDR3 reads CASSTGRDPYNEQFF. CDR3 sequence (DNA): TGCGCCAGCAGCACGGGGAGGGACCCATACAATGAGCAGTTCTTC.

This clone has more than one count but fewer than ten. The chain carries TRBV19 and TRBJ2-2, with 12 bases aligning to TRBD1. The V and J ends lost 9 bases and 2 bases, in that order; junction bases with no gene match: 1. The CDR3 has 14 amino acids. Germline V CDR1 and CDR2: LNHDA, SQIVND (reference sequence). The CDR3 is CASGTGGNTGELFF. The CDR3 DNA sequence: TGTGCCAGCGGGACAGGGGGCAACACCGGGGAGCTGTTTTTT.

The V and J genes are TRBV7-2 and TRBJ2-7, with D possibly matching TRBD2 (5 bases). The V end lost 8 bases, the J end lost 3 bases, and 14 bases lay between the germline ends. Germline CDR1 and CDR2: SGHTA and FQGNSA. This CDR3 is built from 13 residues. The CDR3 nucleotides are TGTGCCAGCGGACCCGGACTTCACTACGAGCAGTACTTC. Translating gives CASGPGLHYEQYF.

The rearrangement links TRBV19 to TRBJ1-2; possibly TRBD1 for D (5 bases). V gave up 0 bases and J gave up 6 bases, with 8 bases separating them. The CDR3 has 13 amino acids. Germline assignment: CDR1 LNHDA and CDR2 SQIVND (reference sequence). The chain's CDR3 is CASSIDRDDGYTF. In DNA form, the CDR3 reads TGTGCCAGTAGTATAGACAGGGACGATGGCTACACCTTC.

The V call is TRBV19, the J call TRBJ1-1, with D hard to call. Germline V gives CDR1 LNHDA, CDR2 SQIVND (reference sequence). The germline V and J ends were trimmed by 3 bases and 3 bases, with 17 bases remaining between them. This CDR3 is 16 amino acids long. The CDR3 sequence: CASSILPGQSHTEAFF. Written as DNA, the CDR3 is TGTGCCAGTAGTATCCTCCCTGGCCAGTCGCACACTGAAGCTTTCTTT.

The rearrangement joins TRBV6-5 to TRBJ2-1, with 9 positions matching TRBD1. V gave up 4 bases and J gave up 9 bases; unmatched junction bases: 7. Germline-derived CDR1 and CDR2 are MNHEY and SVGAGI. This CDR3 contains 14 residues. CDR3 loop: CASSWSGTGFEQFF. In DNA, the CDR3 is TGTGCCAGCAGTTGGTCTGGGACAGGGTTTGAGCAGTTCTTC.

The chain combines TRBV18 with TRBJ1-1; D gene ambiguous. This CDR3 is built from 13 residues. Germline values: CDR1 KGHSH, CDR2 LQKENI. V lost 6 bases to trimming and J lost 4 bases, with 12 bases between them. The DNA for the CDR3 is TGTGCCAGCTCGTACACTCGAAGCACTGAAGCTTTCTTT. It yields the protein CASSYTRSTEAFF.

The chain employs TRBV29-1 and TRBJ1-2; D may be TRBD1 (5 bases). The CDR3 covers 13 residues. The V and J ends lost 7 bases and 12 bases respectively, with 24 bases between them. The germline V gene encodes CDR1 SQVTM and CDR2 ANQGSEA. CDR3 nucleotide sequence: TGCAGCGGGGGACCCTCCGGGCAGGGCCTTAACACCTTC. This codes for CSGGPSGQGLNTF.

The genes are TRBV5-1 and TRBJ2-1; D might be TRBD2 (7 bases). Germline CDR1 is SGHRS and CDR2 is YFSETQ. The CDR3 is made up of 16 amino acids. V was shortened by 4 bases and J by 6 bases, with 20 bases between the two germline ends. In DNA, the CDR3 is TGCGCCAGCAGCGCTCTGGGGGGCGGGAGAGGCAATGAGCAGTTCTTC. Its translation is CASSALGGGRGNEQFF.

This chain connects TRBV11-3 to TRBJ2-7; TRBD1 or TRBD2 may be the D gene (5 bases each). The V and J ends lost 5 bases and 3 bases respectively, with 14 bases between them. Germline CDR1 and CDR2: SGHNT and YENEEA. CDR3 length: 14 amino acids. As DNA, the CDR3 is TGTGCCAGCAGCGTCCGGGACGGGTACTACGAGCAGTACTTC. This gives the protein CASSVRDGYYEQYF.

J is TRBJ2-7 and V is TRBV5-1; TRBD2 agrees at 9 bases. The germline CDR1 and CDR2 sequences are SGHRS and YFSETQ. This CDR3 has 19 residues. Trimming removed 3 bases from V and 1 base from J; junction bases left unmatched: 17. The CDR3 DNA reads as TGCGCCAGCAGCTCCTCGAAGTTTACCGGGACTAGCAGTTCCTACGAGCAGTACTTC. It yields the protein CASSSSKFTGTSSSYEQYF.

This chain uses TRBV29-1 with TRBJ1-3; no firm D call. V was trimmed by 3 bases and J by 4 bases, leaving 10 bases between them. The CDR3 sequence is 13 residues long. CDR1 SQVTM and CDR2 ANQGSEA come from the germline V gene. Written as DNA, the CDR3 is TGCAGCGTTGAGTTGGTAGTGGGAAACACCATATATTTT. The encoded protein is CSVELVVGNTIYF.

The V gene is TRBV6-6, the J gene TRBJ1-2; D unresolved. Germline CDR1 is MNHNY and CDR2 is SVGAGI (reference sequence). The CDR3 runs 13 residues. V lost 0 bases and J lost 8, with 10 bases in between. CDR3: CASSYSINSGYTF. CDR3 nucleotides: TGTGCCAGCAGTTACTCGATCAATTCGGGCTACACCTTC.

V usage is TRBV25-1 and J usage is TRBJ2-5; D gene ambiguous. Germline loops: CDR1 MGHDK, CDR2 SYGVNS. The CDR3 length is 12 residues. The V gene lost 5 bases and the J gene lost 1 base, with 5 bases spanning the gap. For the CDR3, the DNA is TGTGCCAGCAGTCCAAGCCAAGAGACCCAGTACTTC. It encodes CASSPSQETQYF.

V usage is TRBV18 and J usage is TRBJ2-1; D unresolved. V was clipped by 3 bases and J by 7 bases, with 13 bases between them. The CDR3 runs 14 residues. Per germline, CDR1 KGHSH and CDR2 LQKENI. The CDR3 DNA sequence: TGTGCCAGCTCACCGCTGGGATCGTCAAATGAGCAGTTCTTC. This translates into CASSPLGSSNEQFF.